A selection of T cell receptor beta chains follows, all from one sample in a study of blood T cell repertoires in COVID-19. Assay used: immunoSEQ multiplex PCR; TCRdb lists only in-frame clones, some missing. The sample consists of roughly 150,000 clones, around three quarters of them appearing once. Sequenced: peripheral blood. These receptors all stem from a man aged 45-65 years with active or convalescent COVID-19. Each CDR3 is given with its conserved first and last residue. A D gene is named only where the DNA matches it firmly. Expanded clones are given a class, and other clones once, few, many or no size at all.

CATSDASGRDDNEQFF,TGTGCCACCAGTGATGCCAGCGGGAGAGACGACAATGAGCAGTTCTTC,TRBD2,16,TRBV24-1,TRBJ2-1,NA
CASARGSNQPQHF,TGTGCCAGCGCAAGAGGGAGCAATCAGCCCCAGCATTTT,NA,13,TRBV7-9,TRBJ1-5,NA
CASSLGRLVSEQYF,TGTGCCAGCAGTTTAGGCAGGTTAGTTTCGGAGCAGTACTTC,NA,14,TRBV28,TRBJ2-7,NA
CSATITGNTEAFF,TGCAGCGCTACGATCACGGGGAACACTGAAGCTTTCTTT,NA,13,TRBV29-1,TRBJ1-1,NA
CDTRGVGELFF,TGTGACACCCGCGGGGTGGGGGAGCTGTTTTTT,NA,11,TRBV12-3/TRBV12-4,TRBJ2-2,NA
CASGTSGGAYEQYF,TGCGCCAGCGGCACTAGCGGAGGGGCCTACGAGCAGTACTTC,TRBD2,14,TRBV10-2,TRBJ2-7,NA
CASSPAGTSGSYEQFF,TGTGCCAGCAGCCCGGCGGGGACTAGCGGGAGTTACGAGCAGTTCTTC,TRBD2,16,TRBV7-3,TRBJ2-1,NA
CASSPSRTSEQFF,TGTGCTAGCAGCCCATCTAGAACCAGTGAGCAGTTCTTC,NA,13,TRBV7-7,TRBJ2-1,NA
CASSLSSETDTEAFF,TGTGCCAGCAGTTTATCGTCTGAAACAGACACTGAAGCTTTCTTT,NA,15,TRBV27,TRBJ1-1,NA
CASSTTQGYTEAFF,TGTGCCAGCAGTACAACACAGGGATATACTGAAGCTTTCTTT,NA,14,TRBV6-5,TRBJ1-1,NA
CASRSGTGGREQYF,TGTGCCAGCAGGTCCGGGACAGGGGGCCGGGAGCAGTACTTC,TRBD1,14,TRBV6-5,TRBJ2-7,few
CASSVGGSSYEQYF,TGTGCCAGCAGCGTAGGCGGGAGCTCCTACGAGCAGTACTTC,TRBD2,14,TRBV9,TRBJ2-7,NA
CASSSPLRGSIDTQYF,TGTGCCAGCAGCTCGCCATTGAGGGGGAGTATAGATACGCAGTATTTT,NA,16,TRBV7-2,TRBJ2-3,NA
CASSQGLAMFYNEQFF,TGCGCCAGCAGCCAGGGACTAGCGATGTTCTACAATGAGCAGTTCTTC,TRBD2,16,TRBV4-1,TRBJ2-1,NA
CASSMTGGNYGYTF,TGCGCCAGCAGCATGACAGGGGGGAACTATGGCTACACCTTC,TRBD1,14,TRBV5-1,TRBJ1-2,NA
CSASYRSYEQYF,TGCAGTGCTAGTTACAGGTCCTACGAGCAGTACTTC,NA,12,TRBV20-1,TRBJ2-7,NA
CASSGRGNTIYF,TGTGCCAGCAGTGGTAGAGGGAACACCATATATTTT,NA,12,TRBV2,TRBJ1-3,NA
CASNLDRSRQPQHF,TGTGCCAGTAATCTTGACAGGAGCCGTCAGCCCCAGCATTTT,NA,14,TRBV19,TRBJ1-5,once
CASSVYRGTYNEQFF,TGCGCCAGCAGTGTTTACAGGGGGACATACAATGAGCAGTTCTTC,TRBD1,15,TRBV10-1,TRBJ2-1,few
CASSRDGALYHEQYF,TGTGCCAGCAGCCGCGATGGGGCATTATACCACGAGCAGTACTTC,NA,15,TRBV7-9,TRBJ2-7,NA
CASSAGGGRTEAFF,TGTGCCAGCAGCGCAGGGGGCGGTAGGACTGAAGCTTTCTTT,TRBD1,14,TRBV5-4,TRBJ1-1,NA
CASSQSAVSREQYF,TGCGCCAGCAGTCAATCGGCAGTAAGTCGCGAGCAGTACTTC,NA,14,TRBV23-1,TRBJ2-7,NA
CASSVDSVRNSPLHF,TGTGCCAGCAGCGTGGACAGTGTTCGTAATTCACCCCTCCACTTT,NA,15,TRBV9,TRBJ1-6,NA
CASSPSGGPHNEQFF,TGTGCCAGCAGCCCTTCCGGAGGACCACACAATGAGCAGTTCTTC,NA,15,TRBV7-9,TRBJ2-1,NA
CASRRGTGAYTEAFF,TGTGCCAGTAGGAGGGGGACAGGGGCTTACACTGAAGCTTTCTTT,TRBD1,15,TRBV19,TRBJ1-1,NA